This T cell receptor beta chain was observed in a study of cytomegalovirus exposure and HLA in healthy donors. Study conclusions and caveats: Most TCR sequences showed up rarely, but some public TCRs showed up in many donors. The authors confirmed in vitro that a few CMV-associated chains were specific for CMV antigens. The study flagged around 160 TCR beta chains as cytomegalovirus-associated.

Donors came from a validation cohort of over 100 subjects, distinct from the first 666-subject cohort. Note on this clone: What it binds is unknown.

Per the germline V gene, CDR1 is MNHEY and CDR2 is SVGAGI. V was pared by 2 bases and J by 2 bases, with 7 bases of the junction left unmatched. This CDR3 region has 16 residues. Profiled with immunoSEQ multiplex PCR; TCRdb holds only in-frame clones, not every one. The sample lists 150,000 to 200,000 clones, roughly nine tenths occurring once. The chain combines TRBV6-5 with TRBJ2-5; 8 bases agree with TRBD2. This clonotype originated in a woman younger than 45 in good health and CMV-seronegative. The sequenced material came from PBMCs. The CDR3 spells CASSYTGAGGQETQYF. CDR3 nucleotide sequence: TGTGCCAGCAGTTACACCGGCGCGGGAGGTCAAGAGACCCAGTACTTC.